The 16 T cell receptor beta chains given below trace back to one sample, sequenced in a study of regulatory T cells in long-lasting Graves disease. Sample time point: newly diagnosed GD, antithyroid drugs for less than 3 months. From PBMCs, RNA was extracted and then used to make the TCR library. Arm-PCR of CDR3 regions with iRepertoire HTBI primers generated TCR beta libraries. Each CDR3 protein gets one entry after TCRdb re-called the multiplex PCR reads with MiXCR. The table lists a few hundred thousand distinct CDR3 sequences, roughly a sixth of them singletons. The same sample was also studied in work on T cells in Graves' hyperthyroidism and ophthalmopathy.

This specimen consisted of peripheral blood mononuclear cells (PBMCs), obtained at new diagnosis, from a patient treated with antithyroid drugs. The receptors here all came from a man in his forties with Graves disease.

This clonotype was detected a few times. J is TRBJ2-1 and V is TRBV5-8; 10 bases map to TRBD2. The CDR3 is made up of 17 amino acids. The germline V gene has CDR1 SGHTS and CDR2 YDEGEE. V shed 4 bases and J 8 bases; nucleotides not matched to a gene: 15. CDR3 loop: CASSLPTGTSVGDEQFF. Here the CDR3 DNA reads TGTGCCAGCAGCCTACCGACAGGGACTAGCGTCGGCGATGAGCAGTTCTTC. The whole variable domain, filled in from reference TRBV5-8 and TRBJ2-1, reads EAGVTQSPTHLIKTRGQQATLRCSPISGHTSVYWYQQALGLGLQFLLWYDEGEERNRGNFPPRFSGRQFPNYSSELNVNALELEDSALYLCASSLPTGTSVGDEQFFGPGTRLTVL.

This clonotype showed up many times. This chain links TRBV7-3 with TRBJ2-6; TRBD1 agrees at 7 bases. Germline V lookup: CDR1 SGHTA, CDR2 FQGTGA. The CDR3 is 17 residues long. With 5 bases clipped from V and 1 base from J, the junction kept 8 bases outside the gene matches. The CDR3: CASSPQGNPSGANVLTF. In nucleotides, the CDR3 is TGTGCCAGCAGCCCACAGGGGAACCCATCTGGGGCCAACGTCCTGACTTTC.

This chain links TRBV9 with TRBJ2-5; D remains unclear. The germline V gene encodes CDR1 SGDLS and CDR2 YYNGEE. V gave up 0 bases and J gave up 2 bases, with 8 bases separating them. CDR3 length: 14 amino acids. Here the CDR3 reads CASSVGVTQETQYF. In DNA, the CDR3 is TGTGCCAGCAGCGTAGGCGTCACGCAAGAGACCCAGTACTTC.

There are many counts of this clonotype. The chain employs TRBV28 and TRBJ2-4; D gene ambiguous. The CDR3 is made up of 11 amino acids. V lost 4 bases and J 6 bases, leaving 4 bases between the germline ends. The germline gives CDR1 MDHEN, CDR2 SYDVKM. CDR3 nucleotides: TGTGCCAGCAGTTCCCTAAACATTCAGTACTTC. It specifies CASSSLNIQYF. The full variable domain, its missing parts supplied by reference TRBV28 and TRBJ2-4, is DVKVTQSSRYLVKRTGEKVFLECVQDMDHENMFWYRQDPGLGLRLIYFSYDVKMKEKGDIPEGYSVSREKKERFSLILESASTNQTSMYLCASSSLNIQYFGAGTRLSVL.

This clonotype was counted at least ten times. The chain carries TRBV5-1 and TRBJ1-2; no firm D call. CDR1 and CDR2 from the germline V gene are SGHRS and YFSETQ. The CDR3 is made up of 12 amino acids. The V end was cut by 0 bases, the J end by 6 bases, with 6 bases between. CDR3 bases: TGCGCCAGCAGCTTGGCCGGGGATGGCTACACCTTC. This gives the protein CASSLAGDGYTF.

This clonotype was counted many times. This rearrangement joins TRBV2 to TRBJ1-4, with TRBD1 matching 8 bases. Germline V CDR1 and CDR2: SNHLY, FYNNEI. This CDR3 is built from 12 residues. V was clipped by 8 bases and J by 8 bases; unmatched bases: 4. The CDR3 is CASEQGGEKLFF. The CDR3 DNA is TGTGCCAGCGAACAGGGGGGAGAAAAACTGTTTTTT.

This chain joins TRBV27 and TRBJ2-2; possibly TRBD2 for D (6 bases). CDR3 length: 14 residues. Germline V CDR1 and CDR2: MNHEY, SMNVEV (reference sequence). The V and J ends lost 1 base and 5 bases respectively, with 8 bases between them. For the CDR3, the DNA is TGTGCCAGCAGTTTATTCCGGGGGACCGGGGAGCTGTTTTTT. Encoded protein: CASSLFRGTGELFF.

This clonotype showed up many times. The chain employs TRBV27 and TRBJ2-5; D tentatively reads TRBD1 or TRBD2 (5 bases each). V was trimmed by 6 bases and J by 7 bases, leaving 18 bases between them. The CDR3 sequence is 14 residues long. The germline V gene encodes CDR1 MNHEY and CDR2 SMNVEV (reference sequence). CDR3 amino acids: CASRALVERGTQYF. DNA for the CDR3: TGTGCCAGCAGGGCACTAGTGGAAAGGGGGACCCAGTACTTC.

Regarding this clonotype: The junction departs from germline at one end; a sequencing error may be responsible. The chain links TRBV18 to TRBJ1-5; D perhaps matches TRBD1 (5 bases). In germline, CDR1 is KGHSH, CDR2 LQKENI. CDR3 size: 13 residues. The CDR3 reads CAGSRDRNQPQHF. The CDR3 DNA reads as TGTGCCGGCTCACGGGACCGCAATCAGCCCCAGCATTTT.

This clonotype was found a few times. The genes are TRBV20-1 and TRBJ2-1; D is unclear. The V gene lost 1 base and the J gene lost 3 bases, with 7 bases spanning the gap. CDR3 size: 13 residues. Germline CDR1 DFQATT, CDR2 SNEGSKA (reference sequence). This CDR3 reads CSARAAIYNEQFF. CDR3 coding DNA: TGCAGTGCTAGAGCAGCAATCTACAATGAGCAGTTCTTC.

Ten or more counts support this clonotype. The rearrangement uses TRBV20-1 and TRBJ2-3, with D unresolved. The CDR3 extends over 13 amino acids. V lost 0 bases, J lost 4 bases, and 8 bases lay in between. Germline V CDR1 and CDR2: DFQATT, SNEGSKA (reference sequence). CDR3 nucleotide sequence: TGCAGTGCTAGAGAATTAGTTTCAGATACGCAGTATTTT. This codes for CSARELVSDTQYF.

V usage is TRBV12-3 or TRBV12-4 and J usage is TRBJ2-5, with a weak D call TRBD2 (6 bases). Trimming stripped 8 bases from V and 1 base from J, with 11 bases between. CDR3 length: 13 amino acids. CDR3 residues: CASCGTTQETQYF. DNA of the CDR3: TGTGCCAGCTGCGGGACCACCCAAGAGACCCAGTACTTC.

This clonotype has only a few counts. The rearrangement uses TRBV10-3 and TRBJ1-1, with 7 bases aligning to TRBD1. V gave up 1 base and J gave up 0 bases; unmatched junction bases: 2. This CDR3 has 15 residues. CDR1 is ENHRY and CDR2 is SYGVKD in the germline V gene. The CDR3 here is CAISEWDRLNTEAFF. CDR3 DNA: TGTGCCATCAGTGAGTGGGACAGATTGAACACTGAAGCTTTCTTT.

This clonotype has ten or more counts. The rearrangement links TRBV2 to TRBJ2-5, with no clear D. The V gene's germline CDR1 is SNHLY and CDR2 FYNNEI. The CDR3 covers 14 residues. V gave up 3 bases and J gave up 3 bases, with 11 bases separating them. The CDR3: CASSDSFYEETQYF. As DNA, the CDR3 is TGTGCCAGCAGTGATTCCTTCTACGAAGAGACCCAGTACTTC.

This rearrangement joins TRBV6-4 to TRBJ1-2, with D unclear. V was pared by 5 bases and J by 2 bases, with 6 bases between. The CDR3 length is 12 residues. Germline V gene data show CDR1 as MRHNA and CDR2 as SNTAGT. The CDR3 here is CASSKGNYGYTF. The DNA for the CDR3 is TGTGCCAGCAGTAAAGGGAACTATGGCTACACCTTC.

Ten or more counts support this clonotype. The rearrangement joins TRBV5-1 to TRBJ2-5; tentative D call: TRBD2 (6 bases). The CDR3 covers 16 residues. V lost 0 bases to trimming and J lost 0 bases, with 12 bases between them. Germline-derived CDR1 and CDR2 are SGHRS and YFSETQ. CDR3 protein: CASSLGVSGNQETQYF. The CDR3, as DNA: TGCGCCAGCAGCTTGGGAGTTAGCGGAAACCAAGAGACCCAGTACTTC. Combining the CDR3 with reference TRBV5-1 and TRBJ2-5 gives the whole variable domain KAGVTQTPRYLIKTRGQQVTLSCSPISGHRSVSWYQQTPGQGLQFLFEYFSETQRNKGNFPGRFSGRQFSNSRSEMNVSTLELGDSALYLCASSLGVSGNQETQYFGPGTRLLVL.